Each of the 7 T cell receptor beta chains below was sequenced from the same sample in a study of CD8 T cells in Susac syndrome. Roughly 0.45 to 1 ug RNA was reverse transcribed with random hexamers. MiXCR, run by TCRdb on the immunoSEQ multiplex PCR reads, gives a single entry per CDR3 protein. This sample yields tens of thousands of distinct CDR3 sequences, of which 85% to 95% are seen a single time; 0.5% to 0.65% belongs to the top ten. Sequenced material: CD4+ T cells from PBMCs. All receptors come from a human donor with Susac syndrome.

J is TRBJ1-2 and V is TRBV12-3 or TRBV12-4; 9 bases are shared with TRBD1. J lost 4 bases, V lost 5 bases, and 11 bases had no gene match. The CDR3 spans 16 residues. The CDR3 DNA reads TGTGCCAGCAGTCCGTCCCCCGGGACAGGGAGCTATGGCTACACCTTC. Encoded protein: CASSPSPGTGSYGYTF.

This chain uses TRBV19 with TRBJ2-1, with unresolved D. The CDR3 loop spans 13 amino acids. V was pared by 5 bases and J by 2 bases, with 7 bases between. CDR1 LNHDA and CDR2 SQIVND come from the germline V gene (reference sequence). The CDR3 here is CASSASPYNEQFF. CDR3 in DNA: TGTGCCAGTAGTGCTTCACCCTACAATGAGCAGTTCTTC.

The gene calls are TRBV6-2 or TRBV6-3 and TRBJ2-7, with 14 positions matching TRBD2. The CDR3 runs 17 residues. Per the germline V gene, CDR1 is MNHEY and CDR2 is SVGEGT. J lost 5 bases, V lost 7 bases, and 13 bases had no gene match. DNA of the CDR3: TGTGCCAGCACCGAGATGCGGGGACTAGCGGGAGCCGACGAGCAGTACTTC. Its protein product is CASTEMRGLAGADEQYF.

This rearrangement joins TRBV7-6 to TRBJ2-3; TRBD1 might be the D (6 bases). With 2 bases removed from V and 6 bases from J, the gap between germline ends came to 18 bases. Germline values: CDR1 SGHVS, CDR2 FNYEAQ. This CDR3 is 16 amino acids long. CDR3: CASSLHGTTITDTQYF. The CDR3 region has the DNA TGTGCCAGCAGCTTACACGGGACAACTATTACGGATACGCAGTATTTT.

This rearrangement joins TRBV18 to TRBJ2-6; D is uncertain. Germline CDR1 is KGHSH and CDR2 is LQKENI. V shed 4 bases and J shed 11 bases, with 12 bases lying between them. The CDR3 length is 13 residues. CDR3 bases: TGTGCCAGCTCACTAGGCAATCCAGACGTCCTGACTTTC. It translates to CASSLGNPDVLTF.

Comments on this clonotype: At one boundary the junction diverges from the germline segment, which might be a read error. V gene TRBV20-1 combines with J gene TRBJ1-2; 7 nucleotides align to TRBD1. CDR3 size: 11 residues. CDR1 is DFQATT, CDR2 SNEGSKA, per germline (reference sequence). The CDR3 DNA sequence: TGCAGTGCTCCATCGCCTGACAGGGTCGCCTTC. Translation: CSAPSPDRVAF.

V and J are TRBV6-4 and TRBJ2-1; D is perhaps TRBD1 (5 bases). V was trimmed by 2 bases and J by 16 bases, leaving 18 bases between them. In germline, CDR1 is MRHNA, CDR2 SNTAGT. CDR3 size: 13 residues. The CDR3 sequence: CASSDLSKGFVFF. In nucleotides, the CDR3 is TGTGCCAGCAGTGACCTCTCCAAGGGGTTTGTCTTCTTC.